A single sample gave rise to the 6 T cell receptor beta chains below, sequenced in a study of chemoradiotherapy in HPV16-positive cancers. The assay was immunoSEQ multiplex PCR, and TCRdb's table has in-frame clones only and misses some. The profile shows under 10,000 clones, less than 80% of them singletons. Sampling was conducted from a patient who underwent chemoradiotherapy. All receptors derive from a human donor with HPV-associated anogenital cancer.

This clone was found a few times. V gene TRBV25-1 combines with J gene TRBJ2-2; 7 bases fit TRBD2. Germline values: CDR1 MGHDK, CDR2 SYGVNS. This CDR3 has 14 amino acids. V dropped 1 base and J dropped 5; count of bases not matched to a gene: 1. For the CDR3, the DNA is TGTGCCAGCAGTGAATGGGGGGGAACCGGGGAGCTGTTTTTT. Its protein product is CASSEWGGTGELFF.

The chain is built from TRBV5-4 and TRBJ2-3, with 7 bases that match TRBD2. The CDR3 runs to 16 residues. Germline V gene lookup returns CDR1 SGHNT and CDR2 YYREEE (reference sequence). V shed 1 base, J shed 0 bases, and the junction held 5 bases outside the gene matches. CDR3 region: CASSLRVSGSTDTQYF. For the CDR3, the DNA is TGTGCCAGCAGCTTGAGGGTTAGCGGGAGCACAGATACGCAGTATTTT.

The J gene is TRBJ2-3, the V gene TRBV4-3, with 13 nucleotides matching TRBD2. Per germline, CDR1 LGHNA and CDR2 YSLEER. Losses at the gene ends were 2 bases for V and 0 bases for J; bases not matched to a gene: 5. The CDR3 extends over 18 amino acids. This CDR3 is CASSQLGTSGASTDTQYF. Written as DNA, the CDR3 is TGCGCCAGCAGCCAATTAGGGACTAGCGGGGCCAGCACAGATACGCAGTATTTT.

The chain combines TRBV6-5 with TRBJ2-5; 7 bases map to TRBD1. In germline, CDR1 is MNHEY, CDR2 SVGAGI. V lost 8 bases and J lost 2; bases outside the gene matches: 5. This CDR3 spans 13 amino acids. The CDR3 protein is CASGRGKQETQYF. The CDR3, as DNA: TGTGCCAGCGGCAGGGGGAAGCAAGAGACCCAGTACTTC.

The J gene is TRBJ1-6, the V gene TRBV30; D remains ambiguous. V was trimmed by 2 bases and J by 7 bases, leaving 9 bases between them. There are 13 residues in the CDR3. CDR1 and CDR2 (germline): GTSNPN, SVGIG (reference sequence). This CDR3 reads CAWSYGLNSPLHF. In DNA, the CDR3 is TGTGCCTGGAGTTACGGGCTGAATTCACCCCTCCACTTT.

This clone was counted once. The gene calls are TRBV28 and TRBJ2-1; no definite D call. The germline gives CDR1 MDHEN, CDR2 SYDVKM. CDR3 size: 14 residues. Trimming cost V 3 bases and J 8 bases, with 14 bases left between them. The CDR3 DNA reads as TGTGCCAGCAGTTTTGGACGCTACCTCGATGAGCAGTTCTTC. This sequence encodes CASSFGRYLDEQFF. The full variable domain, completed using reference TRBV28 and TRBJ2-1, is DVKVTQSSRYLVKRTGEKVFLECVQDMDHENMFWYRQDPGLGLRLIYFSYDVKMKEKGDIPEGYSVSREKKERFSLILESASTNQTSMYLCASSFGRYLDEQFFGPGTRLTVL.